The T cell receptor (beta chain) described here comes from a study of tumor and adjacent non-tumor tissue in lung cancer. Whole-study context: Samples averaged about 3.8 million productive TCRbeta reads each. Findings of the study overall: Compared with tumor, normal lung showed significantly lower TCR diversity.

Notes on this clonotype: The antigen remains unidentified.

Germline V gives CDR1 MNHEY, CDR2 SVGEGT. The CDR3 extends over 15 amino acids. V lost 6 bases to trimming and J lost 5 bases, with 17 bases between them. This sample's RNA came from whole unsorted tissue. This non-tumor lung sample came from over 3 cm beyond the tumor edge. The library came from three nested PCR rounds adapted from ARM-PCR protocols. TCRdb recomputed calls from the multiplex PCR reads with MiXCR, one row per CDR3 protein. The table shows 50,000 or so distinct CDR3 sequences, with 74% occurring only once. The receptor's source is a woman between 55 and 75 years old with non-small cell lung cancer. The rearrangement joins TRBV6-2 or TRBV6-3 to TRBJ2-1; a weak D match, TRBD1 (6 bases). The material sequenced was distant non-tumor lung tissue. CDR3 sequence (DNA): TGTGCCAGCAGACAAAGACAGGAAGGTCACAATGAGCAGTTCTTC. It translates to CASRQRQEGHNEQFF.